In its sample, the clone carrying this TCR beta chain was seen many times. Primers used in a second PCR of about 7 to 12 cycles were a sample-barcoded 5' primer and a J-beta primer mix. TCRdb processed the 5' RACE reads anew with MiXCR; each CDR3 protein has one entry. Among hundreds of thousands of distinct CDR3 sequences listed, less than 40% were seen once. This sample stems from a study of blood T cells in healthy people across ages. This TCR was recovered from a woman of 80 years or more in good health. The source material was blood.

CDR3 sequence (DNA): TGTGCCAGCAGCTTGGATTGGGCACAAACGGCGACTGAAGCTTTCTTT. As protein: CASSLDWAQTATEAFF. The chain uses TRBV5-6 and TRBJ1-1, with D unresolved. The V and J ends lost 0 bases and 5 bases respectively, with 17 bases between them. The V gene's germline CDR1 is SGHDT and CDR2 YYEEEE. The CDR3 loop spans 16 amino acids.